This T cell receptor (beta chain) stems from a study of T cell repertoires in cytomegalovirus infection. A single record per CDR3 protein comes from TCRdb applying MiXCR to the reads. Found here are around 310,000 distinct CDR3 sequences, 25% to 30% of them singletons; the top ten hold 20%. This clonotype was found a few times. What it recognizes is unknown. Deletions cut 7 bases from V and 1 base from J, with 10 bases between. The CDR3 has 14 amino acids. Germline loops: CDR1 SGHTA, CDR2 FQGNSA. The chain is built from TRBV7-2 and TRBJ2-2; D gene ambiguous. The sequence derives from a human donor in good health (CMV status not recorded). Some clones in this sample may be carry-over from other donors' samples. The sequenced sample was cultured PBMCs, obtained from culture after CMV antigen stimulation. The CDR3 here is CASKGRMNTGELFF. The CDR3 coding sequence is TGTGCCAGCAAAGGGCGGATGAACACCGGGGAGCTGTTTTTT.